Listed below are T cell receptor beta chains from one sample, sequenced in a study of shared clonotypes between healthy human individuals. Clones were read by immunoSEQ multiplex PCR, and TCRdb kept only the in-frame ones, dropping some. The table records over a million clones, 70% to 80% of them present only once. What was sequenced was memory CD4+ T cells sorted from blood. These receptors all stem from a man between 18 and 29 years old in good health. Each CDR3 is given with its conserved first and last residue. D genes are given only for firm matches. A row's size may be missing; if present it is once, few, many or a size class.

TGTGCCAGCAGTCCGGGACAGAACACCGGGGAGCTGTTTTTT	CASSPGQNTGELFF	TRBV27	TRBJ2-2	.	.
TGTGCCAGCAGCCAGACAGGGCATCAGCCCCAGCATTTT	CASSQTGHQPQHF	TRBV7-2	TRBJ1-5	.	TRBD1
TGTGCCAGCTCTGCAGGGGAGAATCAGCCCCAGCATTTT	CASSAGENQPQHF	TRBV2	TRBJ1-5	few	.
TGTGCCTGGAGTTCCGGGACAGTTAATTCACCCCTCCACTTT	CAWSSGTVNSPLHF	TRBV30	TRBJ1-6	few	TRBD1
TGTGCCAGCAGTGAAGATGTTGGAGGAAATCAGCCCCAGCATTTT	CASSEDVGGNQPQHF	TRBV2	TRBJ1-5	.	.
TGTGCCAGTAGTTTAGGGACAGGCGGAGACAATGAGCAGTTCTTC	CASSLGTGGDNEQFF	TRBV19	TRBJ2-1	.	TRBD1
TGTGCCAGCAGCTTAGACAGGGGTAGAACCGGGGAGCTGTTTTTT	CASSLDRGRTGELFF	TRBV7-8	TRBJ2-2	few	TRBD1
TGTGCCAGCGCCGAACCCGCGGTCAATGAGCAGTTCTTC	CASAEPAVNEQFF	TRBV7-2	TRBJ2-1	.	.
TGCGCCAGCAGCCATCCTAGCGGGAGTATCGCTGAGCAGTTCTTC	CASSHPSGSIAEQFF	TRBV4-1	TRBJ2-1	.	TRBD2
TGCGCCAGCAGTGAGTCGACGGGGCGGGGCACCGGGGAGCTGTTTTTT	CASSESTGRGTGELFF	TRBV10-1	TRBJ2-2	.	.
TGCGCCAGCAGTGATGGGGGGTCGAACACTGAAGCTTTCTTT	CASSDGGSNTEAFF	TRBV10-1	TRBJ1-1	.	.
TGTGCCAGCAGCTTAACACGGGATACGCAGTATTTT	CASSLTRDTQYF	TRBV7-2	TRBJ2-3	.	.
TGCGCCAGCAGTGAGCTGGGGATCTATGGCTACACCTTC	CASSELGIYGYTF	TRBV10-2	TRBJ1-2	.	.
TGCAGCGTTTCTGCCGGACCGAGCCAAGAGACCCAGTACTTC	CSVSAGPSQETQYF	TRBV29-1	TRBJ2-5	.	.
TGTGCCACCAGCAGAGATGACAGGGGAGGTTATGAAAAACTGTTTTTT	CATSRDDRGGYEKLFF	TRBV15	TRBJ1-4	.	TRBD1
TGTGCCAGCAGCTTAACCCGGGACAGGGGTACAGATACGCAGTATTTT	CASSLTRDRGTDTQYF	TRBV7-2	TRBJ2-3	.	TRBD1
TGTGCCAGCAGCCGAATCCCTAGTGCCCGGTCCGATGAGCAGTTCTTC	CASSRIPSARSDEQFF	TRBV7-6	TRBJ2-1	.	.
TGCGCCAGCAGCTTGGCCCCGGGACTAGCGGGGGACAATGAGCAGTTCTTC	CASSLAPGLAGDNEQFF	TRBV5-1	TRBJ2-1	.	TRBD2
TGTGCCAGCAGCGACAAAAGAGGGGGCCCCTACGAGCAGTACTTC	CASSDKRGGPYEQYF	TRBV5-4	TRBJ2-7	.	TRBD1
TGTGCCAGCAGATCTGGAGTCTACAATGAGCAGTTCTTC	CASRSGVYNEQFF	TRBV6-1	TRBJ2-1	.	.
TGTGCCAGCAGGTCGGCGGGCAATCAGCCCCAGCATTTT	CASRSAGNQPQHF	TRBV6-6	TRBJ1-5	.	.
TGTGCCAGCAGCTTGGAACCTGCGACGAGAGGGAACTGGCAGCCCCAGCATTTT	CASSLEPATRGNWQPQHF	TRBV5-4	TRBJ1-5	few	.
TGTGCCAGCAGCTTGGGGGGCGAGGAGACCCAGTACTTC	CASSLGGEETQYF	TRBV5-4	TRBJ2-5	.	.
TGCGCCAGCAGCCAGGGTATGGGGGTGGGGGCTTTCTTT	CASSQGMGVGAFF	TRBV4-1	TRBJ1-1	.	.
TGTGCCAGCACCCCCGGGGATCCGACGCGAACTAATGAAAAACTGTTTTTT	CASTPGDPTRTNEKLFF	TRBV7-9	TRBJ1-4	.	.
TGTGCCAGCAGCCCAGACTTCCCCTACGAGCAGTACTTC	CASSPDFPYEQYF	TRBV7-9	TRBJ2-7	.	.